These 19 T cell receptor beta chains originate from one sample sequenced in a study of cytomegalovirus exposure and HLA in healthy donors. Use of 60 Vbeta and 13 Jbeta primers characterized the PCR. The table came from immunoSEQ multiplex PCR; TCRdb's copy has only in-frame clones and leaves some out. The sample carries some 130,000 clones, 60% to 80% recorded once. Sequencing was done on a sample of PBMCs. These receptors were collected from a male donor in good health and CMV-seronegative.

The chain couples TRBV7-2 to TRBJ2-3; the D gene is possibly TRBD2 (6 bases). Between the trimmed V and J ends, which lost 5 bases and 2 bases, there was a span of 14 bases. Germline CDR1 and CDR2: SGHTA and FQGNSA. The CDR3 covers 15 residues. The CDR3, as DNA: TGTGCCAGCAGCCGCTTTGCGGGGCACACAGATACGCAGTATTTT. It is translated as CASSRFAGHTDTQYF.

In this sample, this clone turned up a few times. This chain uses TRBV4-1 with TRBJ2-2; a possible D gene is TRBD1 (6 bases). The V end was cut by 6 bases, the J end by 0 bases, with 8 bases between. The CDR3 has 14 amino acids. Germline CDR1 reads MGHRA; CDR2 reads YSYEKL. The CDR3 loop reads CASRRQANTGELFF. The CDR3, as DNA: TGCGCCAGCAGAAGACAGGCGAACACCGGGGAGCTGTTTTTT.

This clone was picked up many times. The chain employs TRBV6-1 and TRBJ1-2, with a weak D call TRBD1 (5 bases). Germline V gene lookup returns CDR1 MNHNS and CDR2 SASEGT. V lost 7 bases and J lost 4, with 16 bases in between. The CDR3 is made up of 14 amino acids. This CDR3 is CASKREGWVYGYTF. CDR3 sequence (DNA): TGTGCCAGCAAGCGGGAGGGGTGGGTCTATGGCTACACCTTC.

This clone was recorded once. The CDR3 spells CASSFLSGTGPQQPQHF. CDR3 DNA sequence: TGTGCCAGCAGTTTTCTGTCCGGGACAGGCCCCCAGCAGCCCCAGCATTTT. This chain uses TRBV27 with TRBJ1-5; 8 bases map to TRBD1. Germline loops: CDR1 MNHEY, CDR2 SMNVEV (reference sequence). V was pared by 3 bases and J by 7 bases, with 14 bases of the junction left unmatched. The CDR3 is 17 amino acids.

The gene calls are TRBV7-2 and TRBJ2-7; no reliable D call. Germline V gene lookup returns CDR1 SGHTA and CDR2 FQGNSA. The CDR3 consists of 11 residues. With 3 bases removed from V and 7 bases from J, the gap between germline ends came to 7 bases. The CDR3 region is CASSFMREQYF. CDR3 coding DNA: TGTGCCAGCAGCTTCATGCGGGAGCAGTACTTC.

The DNA for the CDR3 is TGCAGCGTTGAGGGACATATACTCACAGATACGCAGTATTTT. This gives the protein CSVEGHILTDTQYF. The chain uses TRBV29-1 and TRBJ2-3, with D possibly being TRBD1 (6 bases). The CDR3 sequence is 14 residues long. V was pared by 3 bases and J by 2 bases, with 12 bases between. CDR1 is SQVTM and CDR2 is ANQGSEA in the germline V gene.

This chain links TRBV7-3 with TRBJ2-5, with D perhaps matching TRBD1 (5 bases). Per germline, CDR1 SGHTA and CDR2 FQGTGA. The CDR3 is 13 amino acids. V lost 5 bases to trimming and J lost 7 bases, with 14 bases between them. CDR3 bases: TGTGCCAGCAGCCCGCAGGGCGGTGGGACCCAGTACTTC. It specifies CASSPQGGGTQYF.

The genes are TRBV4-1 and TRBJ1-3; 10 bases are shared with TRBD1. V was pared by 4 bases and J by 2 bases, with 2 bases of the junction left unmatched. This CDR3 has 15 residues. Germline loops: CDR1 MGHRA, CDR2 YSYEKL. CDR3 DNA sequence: TGCGCCAGCAGCCGAGACAGGGGGCCTGGAAACACCATATATTTT. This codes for CASSRDRGPGNTIYF.

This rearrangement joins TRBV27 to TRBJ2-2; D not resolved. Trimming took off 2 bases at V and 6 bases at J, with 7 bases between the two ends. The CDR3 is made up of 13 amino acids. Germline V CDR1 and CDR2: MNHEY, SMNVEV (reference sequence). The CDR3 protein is CASSLPLAGELFF. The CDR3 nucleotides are TGTGCCAGCAGTTTACCCCTCGCCGGGGAGCTGTTTTTT.

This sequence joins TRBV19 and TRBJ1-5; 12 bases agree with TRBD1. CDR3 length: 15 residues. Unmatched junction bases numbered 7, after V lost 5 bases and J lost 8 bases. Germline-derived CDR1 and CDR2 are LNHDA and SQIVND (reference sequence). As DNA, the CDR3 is TGTGCCAGTAGTCTAGGGACAGGGGGCAGGGAGCCCCAGCATTTT. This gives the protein CASSLGTGGREPQHF.

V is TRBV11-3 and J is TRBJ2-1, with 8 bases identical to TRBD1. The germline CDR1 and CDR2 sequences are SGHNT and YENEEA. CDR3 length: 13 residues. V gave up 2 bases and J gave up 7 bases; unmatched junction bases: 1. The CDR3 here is CASSLTGGNEQFF. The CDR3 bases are TGTGCCAGCAGCTTAACAGGGGGGAATGAGCAGTTCTTC. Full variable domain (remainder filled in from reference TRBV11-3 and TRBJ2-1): EAGVVQSPRYKIIEKKQPVAFWCNPISGHNTLYWYLQNLGQGPELLIRYENEEAVDDSQLPKDRFSAERLKGVDSTLKIQPAELGDSAVYLCASSLTGGNEQFFGPGTRLTVL.

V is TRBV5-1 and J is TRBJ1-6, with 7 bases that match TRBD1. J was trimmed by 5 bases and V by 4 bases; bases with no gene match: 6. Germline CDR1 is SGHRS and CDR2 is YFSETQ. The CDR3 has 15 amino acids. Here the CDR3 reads CASSLGTANNSPLHF. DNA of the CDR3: TGCGCCAGCAGCCTCGGGACAGCCAATAATTCACCCCTCCACTTT.

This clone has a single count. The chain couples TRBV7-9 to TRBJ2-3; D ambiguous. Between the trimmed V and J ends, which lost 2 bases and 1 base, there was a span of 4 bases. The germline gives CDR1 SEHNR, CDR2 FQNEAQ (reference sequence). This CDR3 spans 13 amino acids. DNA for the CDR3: TGTGCCAGCAGCTTACTCGGCACAGATACGCAGTATTTT. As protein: CASSLLGTDTQYF. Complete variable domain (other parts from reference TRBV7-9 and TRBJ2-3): DTGVSQNPRHKITKRGQNVTFRCDPISEHNRLYWYRQTLGQGPEFLTYFQNEAQLEKSRLLSDRFSAERPKGSFSTLEIQRTEQGDSAMYLCASSLLGTDTQYFGPGTRLTVL.

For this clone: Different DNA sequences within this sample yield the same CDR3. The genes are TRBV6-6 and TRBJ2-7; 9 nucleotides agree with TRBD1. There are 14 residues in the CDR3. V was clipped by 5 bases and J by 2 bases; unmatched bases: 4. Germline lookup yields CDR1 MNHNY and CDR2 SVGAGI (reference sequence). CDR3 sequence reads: CASSTGQGTYEQYF. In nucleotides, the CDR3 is TGTGCCAGCAGTACCGGACAGGGGACCTACGAGCAGTACTTC.

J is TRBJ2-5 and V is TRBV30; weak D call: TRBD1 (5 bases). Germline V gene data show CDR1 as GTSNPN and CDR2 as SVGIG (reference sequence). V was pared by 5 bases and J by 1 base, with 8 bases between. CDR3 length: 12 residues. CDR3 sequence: CAWGHGQETQYF. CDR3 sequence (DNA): TGTGCCTGGGGACACGGCCAAGAGACCCAGTACTTC.

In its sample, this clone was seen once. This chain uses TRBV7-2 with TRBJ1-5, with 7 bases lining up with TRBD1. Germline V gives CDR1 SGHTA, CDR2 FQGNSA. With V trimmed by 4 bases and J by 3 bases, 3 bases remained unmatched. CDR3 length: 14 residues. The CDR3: CASSWDSFNQPQHF. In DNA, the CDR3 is TGTGCCAGCAGCTGGGACAGTTTCAATCAGCCCCAGCATTTT.

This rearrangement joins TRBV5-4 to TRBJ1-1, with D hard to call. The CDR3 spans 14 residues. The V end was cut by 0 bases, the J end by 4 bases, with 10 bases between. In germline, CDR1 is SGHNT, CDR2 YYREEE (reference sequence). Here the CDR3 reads CASSLARGGTEAFF. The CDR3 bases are TGTGCCAGCAGCTTGGCCCGCGGAGGCACTGAAGCTTTCTTT. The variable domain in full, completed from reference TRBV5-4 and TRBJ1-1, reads ETGVTQSPTHLIKTRGQQVTLRCSSQSGHNTVSWYQQALGQGPQFIFQYYREEENGRGNFPPRFSGLQFPNYSSELNVNALELDDSALYLCASSLARGGTEAFFGQGTRLTVV.

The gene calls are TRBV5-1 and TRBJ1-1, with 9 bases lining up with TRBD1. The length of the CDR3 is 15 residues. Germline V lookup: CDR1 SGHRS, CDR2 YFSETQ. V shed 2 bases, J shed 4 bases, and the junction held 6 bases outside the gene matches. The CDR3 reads CASSLGTGYATEAFF. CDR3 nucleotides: TGCGCCAGCAGCTTAGGGACAGGGTACGCCACTGAAGCTTTCTTT.

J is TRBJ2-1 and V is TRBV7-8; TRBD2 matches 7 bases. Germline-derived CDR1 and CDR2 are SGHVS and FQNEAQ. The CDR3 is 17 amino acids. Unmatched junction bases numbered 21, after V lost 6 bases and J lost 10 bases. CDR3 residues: CASSSTGGGPSLREQFF. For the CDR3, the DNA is TGTGCCAGCAGTTCGACGGGAGGTGGTCCCTCGCTGAGAGAGCAGTTCTTC.